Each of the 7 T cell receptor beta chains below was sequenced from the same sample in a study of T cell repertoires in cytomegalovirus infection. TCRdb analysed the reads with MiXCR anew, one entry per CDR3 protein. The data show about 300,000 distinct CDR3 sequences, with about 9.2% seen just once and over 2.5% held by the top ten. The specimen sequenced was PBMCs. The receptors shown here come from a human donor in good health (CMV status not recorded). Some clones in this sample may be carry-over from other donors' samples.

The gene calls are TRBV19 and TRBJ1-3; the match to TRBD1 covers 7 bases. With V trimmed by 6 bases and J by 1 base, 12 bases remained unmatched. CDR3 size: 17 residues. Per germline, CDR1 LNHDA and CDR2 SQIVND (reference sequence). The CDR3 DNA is TGTGCCAGTAGGCAGGGGGACGGTCCCGGGTCTGGAAACACCATATATTTT. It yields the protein CASRQGDGPGSGNTIYF.

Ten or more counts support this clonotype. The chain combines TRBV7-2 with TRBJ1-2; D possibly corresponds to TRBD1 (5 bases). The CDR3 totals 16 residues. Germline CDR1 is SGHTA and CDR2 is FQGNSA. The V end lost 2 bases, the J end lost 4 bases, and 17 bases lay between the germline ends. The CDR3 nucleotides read TGTGCCAGCAGCTTACTAGCACAGGCACTCTTCTATGGCTACACCTTC. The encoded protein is CASSLLAQALFYGYTF.

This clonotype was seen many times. The CDR3 spells CASKGQNTGELFF. The CDR3 DNA is TGTGCCAGCAAGGGACAGAACACCGGGGAGCTGTTTTTT. V is TRBV28 and J is TRBJ2-2; the D gene is possibly TRBD1 (6 bases). The CDR3 is made up of 13 amino acids. Germline assignment: CDR1 MDHEN and CDR2 SYDVKM. V was shortened by 7 bases and J by 1 base, with 7 bases between the two germline ends.

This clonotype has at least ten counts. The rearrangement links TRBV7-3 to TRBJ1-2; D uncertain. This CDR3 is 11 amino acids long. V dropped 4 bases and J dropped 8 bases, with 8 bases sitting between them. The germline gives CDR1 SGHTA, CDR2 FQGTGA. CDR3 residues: CASSSGKGYTF. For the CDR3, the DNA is TGTGCCAGCAGCTCCGGAAAGGGCTACACCTTC. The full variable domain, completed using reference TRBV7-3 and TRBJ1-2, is GAGVSQTPSNKVTEKGKYVELRCDPISGHTALYWYRQSLGQGPEFLIYFQGTGAADDSGLPNDRFFAVRPEGSVSTLKIQRTERGDSAVYLCASSSGKGYTFGSGTRLTVV.

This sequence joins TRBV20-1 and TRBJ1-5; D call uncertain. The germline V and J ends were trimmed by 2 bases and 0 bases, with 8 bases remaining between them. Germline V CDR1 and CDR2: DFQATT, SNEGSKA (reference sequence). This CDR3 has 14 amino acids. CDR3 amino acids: CSARKESSNQPQHF. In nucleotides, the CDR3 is TGCAGTGCTAGAAAGGAAAGTAGCAATCAGCCCCAGCATTTT.

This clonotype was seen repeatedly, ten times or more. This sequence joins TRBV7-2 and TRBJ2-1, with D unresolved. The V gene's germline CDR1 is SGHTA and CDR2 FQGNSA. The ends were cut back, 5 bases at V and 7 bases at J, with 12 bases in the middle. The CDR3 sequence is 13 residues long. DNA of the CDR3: TGTGCCAGCAGCCCGGGCCCAGAGAATGAGCAGTTCTTC. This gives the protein CASSPGPENEQFF.

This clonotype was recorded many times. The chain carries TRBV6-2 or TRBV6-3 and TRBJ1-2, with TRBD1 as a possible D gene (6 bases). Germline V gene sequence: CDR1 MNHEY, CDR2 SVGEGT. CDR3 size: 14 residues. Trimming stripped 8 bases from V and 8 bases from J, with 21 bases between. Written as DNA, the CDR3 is TGTGCCAGCGGACGTACCACAGGGACTCGAGGCTACACCTTC. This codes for CASGRTTGTRGYTF.